This T cell receptor beta chain was recorded in a study of T-cell reconstitution after alpha-beta-depleted transplantation in children. This CDR3 is 14 amino acids long. CDR1 SQVTM and CDR2 ANQGSEA come from the germline V gene. Trimming shortened V by 3 bases and J by 4 bases, and 12 bases separated the two germline ends. This clonotype has a count of ten or more. Antigen: not known. Study-level findings and limits: Where alpha-beta T cells came from about two months after transplant was reportedly several hundred expanded graft clones. The study traced high day-60 TCRbeta diversity in some patients to surviving recipient T cells and thymic progenitors. Newly produced T cells mostly provided counts and TCRbeta diversity after one year, as hyperexpanded clones declined.

TCRbeta library preparation incorporated unique molecular identifiers. One entry per CDR3 protein, called by TCRdb with MiXCR from the PCR reads. Of more than 200,000 distinct CDR3 sequences listed, more than 20% are singletons. The source material was PBMCs, sampled before TCRalphabeta/CD19-depleted stem cell transplant. The J gene is TRBJ2-2, the V gene TRBV29-1, with D maybe TRBD1 (5 bases). The sequence was collected from a girl aged 2-9 years with Fanconi anemia, due to receive a stem cell transplant. The CDR3 DNA follows: TGCAGCGTTGATAGGGGCGGTATCACCGGGGAGCTGTTTTTT. It translates to CSVDRGGITGELFF.